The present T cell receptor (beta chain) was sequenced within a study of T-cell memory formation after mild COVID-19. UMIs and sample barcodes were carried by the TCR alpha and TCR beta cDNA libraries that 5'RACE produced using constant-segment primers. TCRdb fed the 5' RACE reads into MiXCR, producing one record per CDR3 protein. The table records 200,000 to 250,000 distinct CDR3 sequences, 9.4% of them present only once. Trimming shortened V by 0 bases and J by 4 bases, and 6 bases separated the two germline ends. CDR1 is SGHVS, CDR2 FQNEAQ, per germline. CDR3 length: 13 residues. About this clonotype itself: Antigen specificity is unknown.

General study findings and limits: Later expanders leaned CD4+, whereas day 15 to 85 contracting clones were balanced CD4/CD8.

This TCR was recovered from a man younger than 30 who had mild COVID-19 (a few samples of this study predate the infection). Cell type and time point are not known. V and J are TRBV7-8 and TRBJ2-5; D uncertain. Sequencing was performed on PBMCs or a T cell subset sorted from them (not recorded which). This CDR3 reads CASSLASGETQYF. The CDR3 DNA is TGTGCCAGCAGCTTAGCATCCGGAGAGACCCAGTACTTC.